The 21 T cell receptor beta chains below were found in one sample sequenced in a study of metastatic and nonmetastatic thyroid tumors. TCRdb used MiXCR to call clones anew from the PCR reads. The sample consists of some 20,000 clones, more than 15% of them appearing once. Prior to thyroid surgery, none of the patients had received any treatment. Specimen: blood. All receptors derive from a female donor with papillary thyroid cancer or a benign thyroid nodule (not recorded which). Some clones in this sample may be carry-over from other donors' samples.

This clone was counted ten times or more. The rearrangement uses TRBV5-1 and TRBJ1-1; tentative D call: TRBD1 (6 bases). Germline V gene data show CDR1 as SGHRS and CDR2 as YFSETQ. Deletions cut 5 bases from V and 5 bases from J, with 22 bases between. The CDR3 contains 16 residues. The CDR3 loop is CASRWGLGTNPTEAFF. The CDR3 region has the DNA TGCGCCAGCAGGTGGGGGCTGGGGACAAACCCAACTGAAGCTTTCTTT.

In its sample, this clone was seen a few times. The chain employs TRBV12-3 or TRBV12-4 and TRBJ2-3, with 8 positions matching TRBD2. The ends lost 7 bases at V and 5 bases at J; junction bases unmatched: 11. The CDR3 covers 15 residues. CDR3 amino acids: CASTKRGGLGDTQYF. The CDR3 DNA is TGTGCCAGCACCAAACGGGGGGGGCTGGGAGATACGCAGTATTTT.

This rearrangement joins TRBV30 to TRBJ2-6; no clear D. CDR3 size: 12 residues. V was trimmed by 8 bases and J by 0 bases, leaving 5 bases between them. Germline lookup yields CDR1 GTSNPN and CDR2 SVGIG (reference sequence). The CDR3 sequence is CAASSGANVLTF. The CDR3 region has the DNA TGTGCCGCCTCCTCTGGGGCCAACGTCCTGACTTTC.

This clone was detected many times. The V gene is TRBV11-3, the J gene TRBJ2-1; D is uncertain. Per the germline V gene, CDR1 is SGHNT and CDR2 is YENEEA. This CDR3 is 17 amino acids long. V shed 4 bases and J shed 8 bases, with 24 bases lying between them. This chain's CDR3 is CASSSTPGPRTDHEQFF. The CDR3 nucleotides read TGTGCCAGCAGCTCCACTCCCGGGCCTCGAACAGACCATGAGCAGTTCTTC.

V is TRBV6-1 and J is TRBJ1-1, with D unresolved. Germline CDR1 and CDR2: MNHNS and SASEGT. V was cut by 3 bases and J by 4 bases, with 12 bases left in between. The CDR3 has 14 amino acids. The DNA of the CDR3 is TGTGCCAGCAGTGACAAGGACTCCGGCACTGAAGCTTTCTTT. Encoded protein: CASSDKDSGTEAFF.

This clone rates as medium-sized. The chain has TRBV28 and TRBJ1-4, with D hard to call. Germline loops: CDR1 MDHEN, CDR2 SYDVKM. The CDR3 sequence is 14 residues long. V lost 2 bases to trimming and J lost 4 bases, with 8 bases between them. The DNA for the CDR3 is TGTGCCAGCAGTTTACCAACCATTAATGAAAAACTGTTTTTT. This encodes CASSLPTINEKLFF.

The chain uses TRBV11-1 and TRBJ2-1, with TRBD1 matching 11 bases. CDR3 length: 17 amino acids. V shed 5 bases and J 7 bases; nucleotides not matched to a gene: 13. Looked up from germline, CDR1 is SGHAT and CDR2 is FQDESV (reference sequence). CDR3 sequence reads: CASSLDRGRGLLNEQFF. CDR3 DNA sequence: TGTGCCAGCAGCCTGGACAGGGGGCGCGGTCTGCTTAATGAGCAGTTCTTC.

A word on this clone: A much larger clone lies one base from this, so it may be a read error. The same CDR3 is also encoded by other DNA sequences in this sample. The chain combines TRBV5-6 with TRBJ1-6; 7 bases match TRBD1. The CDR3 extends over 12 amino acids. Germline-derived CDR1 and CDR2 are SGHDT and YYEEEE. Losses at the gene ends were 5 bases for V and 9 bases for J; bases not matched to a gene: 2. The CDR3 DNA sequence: TGTGCCAGCAGTCAGGGGGGTTCACCCCTCCACTTT. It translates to CASSQGGSPLHF. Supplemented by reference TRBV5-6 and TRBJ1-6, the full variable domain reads DAGVTQSPTHLIKTRGQQVTLRCSPKSGHDTVSWYQQALGQGPQFIFQYYEEEERQRGNFPDRFSGHQFPNYSSELNVNALLLGDSALYLCASSQGGSPLHFGNGTRLTVT.

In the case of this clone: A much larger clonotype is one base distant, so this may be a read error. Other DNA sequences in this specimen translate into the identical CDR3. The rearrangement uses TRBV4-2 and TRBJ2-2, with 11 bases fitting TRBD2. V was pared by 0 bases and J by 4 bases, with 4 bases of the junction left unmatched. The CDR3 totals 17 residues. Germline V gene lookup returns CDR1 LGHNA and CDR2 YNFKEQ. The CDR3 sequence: CASSQEGTSGFTGELFF. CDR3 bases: TGTGCCAGCAGCCAAGAGGGGACTAGCGGTTTCACCGGGGAGCTGTTTTTT.

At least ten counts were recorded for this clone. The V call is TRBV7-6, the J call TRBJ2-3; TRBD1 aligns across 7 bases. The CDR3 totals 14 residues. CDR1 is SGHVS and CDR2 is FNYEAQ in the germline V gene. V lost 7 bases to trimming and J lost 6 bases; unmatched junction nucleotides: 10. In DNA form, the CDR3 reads TGTGCCAGCAAATTGAGGGGGCCCTCGGATACGCAGTATTTT. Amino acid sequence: CASKLRGPSDTQYF.

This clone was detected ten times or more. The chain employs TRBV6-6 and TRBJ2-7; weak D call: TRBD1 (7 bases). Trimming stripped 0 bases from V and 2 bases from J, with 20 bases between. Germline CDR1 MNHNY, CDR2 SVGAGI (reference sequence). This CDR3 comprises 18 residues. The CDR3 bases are TGTGCCAGCAGTTACTCGACCCGGCGGAGGGGGCTCGCCTACGAGCAGTACTTC. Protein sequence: CASSYSTRRRGLAYEQYF.

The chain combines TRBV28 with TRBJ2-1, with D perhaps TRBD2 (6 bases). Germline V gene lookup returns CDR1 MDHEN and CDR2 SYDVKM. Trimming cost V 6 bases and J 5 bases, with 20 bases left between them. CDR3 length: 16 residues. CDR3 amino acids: CASRETSYLRDNEQFF. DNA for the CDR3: TGTGCCAGCAGAGAAACTAGCTACCTCCGGGACAATGAGCAGTTCTTC. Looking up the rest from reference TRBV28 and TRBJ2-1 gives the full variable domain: DVKVTQSSRYLVKRTGEKVFLECVQDMDHENMFWYRQDPGLGLRLIYFSYDVKMKEKGDIPEGYSVSREKKERFSLILESASTNQTSMYLCASRETSYLRDNEQFFGPGTRLTVL.

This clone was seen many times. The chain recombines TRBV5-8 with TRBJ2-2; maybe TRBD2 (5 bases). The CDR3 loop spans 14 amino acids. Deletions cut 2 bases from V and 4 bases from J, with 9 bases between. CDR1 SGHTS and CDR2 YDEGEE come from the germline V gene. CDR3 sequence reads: CASSLNRGTGELFF. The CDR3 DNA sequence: TGTGCCAGCAGCTTAAACCGGGGCACCGGGGAGCTGTTTTTT. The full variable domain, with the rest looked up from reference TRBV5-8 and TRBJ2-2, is EAGVTQSPTHLIKTRGQQATLRCSPISGHTSVYWYQQALGLGLQFLLWYDEGEERNRGNFPPRFSGRQFPNYSSELNVNALELEDSALYLCASSLNRGTGELFFGEGSRLTVL.

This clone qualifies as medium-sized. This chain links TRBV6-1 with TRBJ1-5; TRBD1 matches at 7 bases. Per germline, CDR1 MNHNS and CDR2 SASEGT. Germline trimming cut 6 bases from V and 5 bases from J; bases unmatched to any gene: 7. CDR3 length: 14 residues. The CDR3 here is CASRKGTDYQPQHF. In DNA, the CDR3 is TGTGCCAGCAGGAAGGGGACAGACTATCAGCCCCAGCATTTT.

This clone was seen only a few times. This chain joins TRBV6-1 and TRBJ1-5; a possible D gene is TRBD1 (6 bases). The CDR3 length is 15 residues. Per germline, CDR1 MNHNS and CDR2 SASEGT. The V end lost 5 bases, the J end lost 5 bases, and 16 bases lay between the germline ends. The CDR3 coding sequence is TGTGCCAGCAGTAAAGGGGGGCGGGGGCATCAGCCCCAGCATTTT. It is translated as CASSKGGRGHQPQHF.

The chain's CDR3 is CASSLDPSSYNEQFF. In DNA form, the CDR3 reads TGCGCCAGCAGCTTGGACCCAAGCTCCTACAATGAGCAGTTCTTC. The rearrangement joins TRBV5-1 to TRBJ2-1; D is unresolved. The V end lost 0 bases, the J end lost 0 bases, and 7 bases lay between the germline ends. The V gene's germline CDR1 is SGHRS and CDR2 YFSETQ. The CDR3 consists of 15 residues.

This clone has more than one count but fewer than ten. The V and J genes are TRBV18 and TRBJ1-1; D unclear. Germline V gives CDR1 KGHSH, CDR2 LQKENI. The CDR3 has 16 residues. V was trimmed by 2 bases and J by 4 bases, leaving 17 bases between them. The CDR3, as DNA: TGTGCCAGCTCACCAACTTTGACGGGATTGGGCACTGAAGCTTTCTTT. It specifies CASSPTLTGLGTEAFF.

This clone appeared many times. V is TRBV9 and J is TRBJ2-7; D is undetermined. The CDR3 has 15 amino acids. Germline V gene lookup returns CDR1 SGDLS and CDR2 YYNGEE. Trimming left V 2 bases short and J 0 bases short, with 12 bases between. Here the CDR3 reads CASSVSGARSYEQYF. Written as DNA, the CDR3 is TGTGCCAGCAGCGTTTCTGGCGCGCGCTCCTACGAGCAGTACTTC.

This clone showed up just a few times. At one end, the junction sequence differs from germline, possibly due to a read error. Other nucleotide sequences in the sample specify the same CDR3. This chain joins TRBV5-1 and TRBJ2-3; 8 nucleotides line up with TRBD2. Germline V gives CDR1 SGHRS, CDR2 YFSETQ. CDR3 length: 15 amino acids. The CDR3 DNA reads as TGCGCCAGCAGCTTGGGGGACGGGAGGGCAGACACGCAGTATTTT. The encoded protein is CASSLGDGRADTQYF.

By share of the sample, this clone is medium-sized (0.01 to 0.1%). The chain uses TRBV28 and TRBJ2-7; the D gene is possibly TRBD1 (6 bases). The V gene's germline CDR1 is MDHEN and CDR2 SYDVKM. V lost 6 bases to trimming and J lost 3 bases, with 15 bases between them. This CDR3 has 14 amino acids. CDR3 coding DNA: TGTGCCAGCAGGGACAACAGGGTTCGCTACGAGCAGTACTTC. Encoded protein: CASRDNRVRYEQYF.

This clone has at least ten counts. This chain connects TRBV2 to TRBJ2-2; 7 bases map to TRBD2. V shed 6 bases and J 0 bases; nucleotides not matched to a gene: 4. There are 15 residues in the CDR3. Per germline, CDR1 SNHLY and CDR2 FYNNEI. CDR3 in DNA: TGTGCCAGCAGCCAAAGCGGGACGAACACCGGGGAGCTGTTTTTT. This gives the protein CASSQSGTNTGELFF.